This T cell receptor (beta chain) was sequenced in a study of blood T cell repertoires in COVID-19. Trimming removed 4 bases from V and 3 bases from J, with 13 bases in between. Germline V CDR1 and CDR2: ENHRY, SYGVKD. The CDR3 totals 15 residues. Per the study methods: Estimated nucleated cell counts came from reference gene primer amplification. TCRdb keeps only in-frame clones here, not all; method: immunoSEQ multiplex PCR. The V and J calls and clone size are taken from that table; D and trimming were inferred from the DNA. The table has 350,000 or so clones, about 86% seen once. Participant-given clinical history determined each cohort assignment.

The chain is built from TRBV10-3 and TRBJ2-1; D may be TRBD2 (6 bases). The clonotype was recovered from a woman aged 40 to 50 with acute COVID-19. Sequencing was performed on PBMCs or T cells enriched from blood (not recorded which). CDR3 region: CAISVGGKVYNEQFF. CDR3 bases: TGTGCCATCAGTGTTGGCGGGAAGGTCTACAATGAGCAGTTCTTC.